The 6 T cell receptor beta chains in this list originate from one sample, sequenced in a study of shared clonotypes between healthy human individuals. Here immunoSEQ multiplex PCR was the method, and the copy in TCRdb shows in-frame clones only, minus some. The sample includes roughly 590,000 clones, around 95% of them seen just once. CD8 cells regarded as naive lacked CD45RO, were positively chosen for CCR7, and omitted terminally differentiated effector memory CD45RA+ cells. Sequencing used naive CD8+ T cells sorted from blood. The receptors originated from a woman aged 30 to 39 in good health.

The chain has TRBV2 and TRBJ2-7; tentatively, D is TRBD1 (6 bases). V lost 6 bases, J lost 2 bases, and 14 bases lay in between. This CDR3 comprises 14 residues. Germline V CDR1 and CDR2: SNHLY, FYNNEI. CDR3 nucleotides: TGTGCCAGCAGGCCCCGGGACAACCCCTACGAGCAGTACTTC. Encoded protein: CASRPRDNPYEQYF.

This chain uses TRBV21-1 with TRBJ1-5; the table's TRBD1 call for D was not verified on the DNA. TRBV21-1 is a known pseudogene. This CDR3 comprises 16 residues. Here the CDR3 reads CASSKRHGYSNQPQHF. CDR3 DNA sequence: TGTGCCAGCAGCAAGCGACACGGATATAGCAATCAGCCCCAGCATTTT.

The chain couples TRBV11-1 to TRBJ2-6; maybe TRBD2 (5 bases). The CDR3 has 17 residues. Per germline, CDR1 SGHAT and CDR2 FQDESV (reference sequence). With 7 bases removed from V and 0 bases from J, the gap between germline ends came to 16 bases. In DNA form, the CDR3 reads TGTGCCAGCACCCAGGAGGAGATGGACTCTGGGGCCAACGTCCTGACTTTC. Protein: CASTQEEMDSGANVLTF.

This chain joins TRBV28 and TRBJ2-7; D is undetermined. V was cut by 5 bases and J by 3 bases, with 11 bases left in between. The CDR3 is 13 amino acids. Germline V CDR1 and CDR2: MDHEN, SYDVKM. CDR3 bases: TGTGCCAGCAGTCCCCGGTCGTACTACGAGCAGTACTTC. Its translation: CASSPRSYYEQYF.

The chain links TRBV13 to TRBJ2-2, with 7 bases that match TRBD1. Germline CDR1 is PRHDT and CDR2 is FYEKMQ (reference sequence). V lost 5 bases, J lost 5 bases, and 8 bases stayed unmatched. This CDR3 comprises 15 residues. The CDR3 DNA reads TGTGCCAGCAGCCTCGACAGGGCCGGAACCGGGGAGCTGTTTTTT. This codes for CASSLDRAGTGELFF.

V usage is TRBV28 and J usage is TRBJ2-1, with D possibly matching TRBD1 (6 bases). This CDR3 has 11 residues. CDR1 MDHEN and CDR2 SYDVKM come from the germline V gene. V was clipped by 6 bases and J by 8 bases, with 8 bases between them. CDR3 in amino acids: CASRGGDEQFF. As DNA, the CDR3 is TGTGCCAGCAGAGGGGGTGATGAGCAGTTCTTC.